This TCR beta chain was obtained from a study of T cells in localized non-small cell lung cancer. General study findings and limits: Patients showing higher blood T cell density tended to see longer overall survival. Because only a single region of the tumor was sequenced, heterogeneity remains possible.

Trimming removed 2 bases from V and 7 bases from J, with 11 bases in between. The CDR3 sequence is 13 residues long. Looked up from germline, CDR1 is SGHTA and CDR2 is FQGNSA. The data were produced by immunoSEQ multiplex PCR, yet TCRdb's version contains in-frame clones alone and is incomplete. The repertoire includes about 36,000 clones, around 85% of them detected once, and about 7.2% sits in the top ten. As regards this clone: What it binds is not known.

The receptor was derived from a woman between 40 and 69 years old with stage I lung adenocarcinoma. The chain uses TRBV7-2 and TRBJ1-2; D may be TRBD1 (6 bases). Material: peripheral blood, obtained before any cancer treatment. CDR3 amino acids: CASSLYRAGGYTF. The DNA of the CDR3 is TGTGCCAGCAGCTTATACAGGGCGGGTGGCTACACCTTC.